This T cell receptor beta chain emerged from a study of T cell responses to AZD1222 COVID-19 vaccine. Points from the study as a whole: The span of vaccine-associated CD4 TCRs extended across spike, with dominance at 160-218 and 743-854. Only a handful of people who got AZD1222 tested seropositive at baseline. Unmutated variant regions are reportedly targeted by nearly half of spike-specific TCRs.

Using immunoSEQ multiplex PCR, the repertoire was profiled, and TCRdb retains in-frame clones only, with some absent. The sample holds some 130,000 clones, more than 85% seen once. This CDR3 is 13 amino acids long. The germline CDR1 and CDR2 sequences are MNHNY and SVGAGI (reference sequence). Trimming took 2 bases from V and 7 from J, leaving 6 bases between them. On this clone: What it binds is not known.

The receptor's source is an adult in good health. The input for sequencing was peripheral blood, taken on day 0 of AZD1222 vaccination. This chain links TRBV6-6 with TRBJ1-6; possible D gene TRBD1, 5 bases. CDR3 nucleotide sequence: TGTGCCAGCAGTTACGACAGAAATTCACCCCTCCACTTT. Its translation: CASSYDRNSPLHF.